Listed below are T cell receptor beta chains from one sample, sequenced in a study of neurological immune-mediated disorders. A single record per CDR3 protein comes from TCRdb applying MiXCR to the 5' RACE reads. The data contain more than 15,000 distinct CDR3 sequences, 3.5% of them seen just once; the ten biggest clones take up around 20%. Sequencing used CD8+ T cells from blood. These receptors were obtained from a woman aged 40 to 50 in good health. Each CDR3 is given with its conserved first and last residue. The order of the fields is clone size, J gene, V gene, D gene, CDR3 DNA, CDR3 protein. A D gene is named only where the DNA matches it firmly. Rows give clone size only sometimes, using once, few, many, or a class for an expanded clone.

clone_size: many; j_call: TRBJ2-3; v_call: TRBV20-1; d_call: TRBD2; cdr3_nt: TGCAGTGCTAGAGATCCGAAGGCTAGCGGGTTACGGGCAGATACGCAGTATTTT; cdr3_aa: CSARDPKASGLRADTQYF
clone_size: many; j_call: TRBJ2-5; v_call: TRBV12-3/TRBV12-4; d_call: .; cdr3_nt: TGTGCCAGCAGTGAAAGCAAGGGTTTGGAGACCCAGTACTTC; cdr3_aa: CASSESKGLETQYF
clone_size: many; j_call: TRBJ2-2; v_call: TRBV6-6; d_call: .; cdr3_nt: TGTGCCAGTACTGACCGCGGGGAGCTGTTTTTT; cdr3_aa: CASTDRGELFF
clone_size: many; j_call: TRBJ2-1; v_call: TRBV5-1; d_call: .; cdr3_nt: TGCGCCAGCAGCTTGGCCGGGGCGACCACCCGTGGGGAGCAGTTCTTC; cdr3_aa: CASSLAGATTRGEQFF
clone_size: many; j_call: TRBJ1-1; v_call: TRBV7-9; d_call: .; cdr3_nt: TGTGCCAGCAAAAACGGACAGTTAAACACTGAAGCTTTCTTT; cdr3_aa: CASKNGQLNTEAFF
clone_size: many; j_call: TRBJ1-3; v_call: TRBV28; d_call: TRBD1; cdr3_nt: TGTGCCAGCAGCTTGCGAACAGGGGGCTTCCAAGGAAACACCATATATTTT; cdr3_aa: CASSLRTGGFQGNTIYF
clone_size: many; j_call: TRBJ2-7; v_call: TRBV7-9; d_call: TRBD2; cdr3_nt: TGTGCCAGCAGCTTCTGGGAGGGGAGAGACTACGAGCAGTACTTC; cdr3_aa: CASSFWEGRDYEQYF
clone_size: many; j_call: TRBJ2-2; v_call: TRBV6-5; d_call: TRBD2; cdr3_nt: TGTGCCAGCAAACAAACTAGCGAAGAGAACACCGGGGAGCTGTTTTTT; cdr3_aa: CASKQTSEENTGELFF
clone_size: many; j_call: TRBJ2-2; v_call: TRBV28; d_call: .; cdr3_nt: TGTGCCAGCAGTTTAACGGGGGCGGCCGGGGAGCTGTTTTTT; cdr3_aa: CASSLTGAAGELFF
clone_size: many; j_call: TRBJ1-4; v_call: TRBV20-1; d_call: .; cdr3_nt: TGCAGTGCTAGAGACCCAGAAACTAATGAAAAACTGTTTTTT; cdr3_aa: CSARDPETNEKLFF
clone_size: .; j_call: TRBJ1-4; v_call: TRBV3-1; d_call: .; cdr3_nt: TGTGCCAGCAGCCAGATATTTGCAACTAATGAAAAACTGTTTTTT; cdr3_aa: CASSQIFATNEKLFF
clone_size: many; j_call: TRBJ2-1; v_call: TRBV7-6; d_call: .; cdr3_nt: TGTGCCAGCAGCTTCTTGACTGGGGATTCTTACAATGAGCAGTTCTTC; cdr3_aa: CASSFLTGDSYNEQFF
clone_size: many; j_call: TRBJ2-7; v_call: TRBV7-8; d_call: TRBD2; cdr3_nt: TGTGCCAGCAGCCTCCCTGGGACTAGCGGGAGCTCCTACGAGCAGTACTTC; cdr3_aa: CASSLPGTSGSSYEQYF